The entry below describes one T cell receptor beta chain. Produced via immunoSEQ multiplex PCR; TCRdb's table is partial and in-frame only. The sample has tens of thousands of clones, approximately 80% seen once. These data are taken from a study of blood T cell repertoires in COVID-19. Trimming at V came to 9 bases and at J to 4 bases, leaving 7 bases not matched to a gene. Per the germline V gene, CDR1 is SGHRS and CDR2 is YFSETQ. This CDR3 region has 15 residues. The chain joins TRBV5-1 to TRBJ2-2; TRBD2 agrees at 12 bases. The sequence derives from a woman aged 60-75 years with acute or convalescent COVID-19. The sample was peripheral blood. The CDR3 protein is CATSSGGAGTGELFF. The CDR3 DNA reads TGCGCCACCTCTAGCGGGGGGGCCGGCACCGGGGAGCTGTTTTTT. The full variable domain, in which reference TRBV5-1 and TRBJ2-2 provide the parts outside the CDR3, is KAGVTQTPRYLIKTRGQQVTLSCSPISGHRSVSWYQQTPGQGLQFLFEYFSETQRNKGNFPGRFSGRQFSNSRSEMNVSTLELGDSALYLCATSSGGAGTGELFFGEGSRLTVL.